The rows below give T cell receptor beta chains drawn from one sample of a study of cytomegalovirus exposure and HLA in healthy donors. Method: immunoSEQ multiplex PCR; TCRdb's copy keeps in-frame clones and lacks some. The sample consists of roughly 260,000 clones, approximately 87% of them appearing once. The material sequenced was PBMCs. The source of these receptors is a man younger than 35 in good health and CMV-seronegative. Each CDR3 is given with its conserved first and last residue. A D gene is named only where the DNA matches it firmly. Not every row has a clone size; where given, it reads once, few, many or a size class.

clone_size	d_call	v_call	j_call	cdr3_aa	cdr3_nt
.	TRBD1	TRBV7-9	TRBJ1-1	CASSPRQGITEAFF	TGTGCCAGCAGCCCAAGACAGGGAATAACTGAAGCTTTCTTT
.	TRBD2	TRBV7-9	TRBJ2-3	CASSTRTSADTQYF	TGTGCCAGCAGCACTAGGACTAGCGCAGATACGCAGTATTTT
.	TRBD1	TRBV28	TRBJ1-5	CASSLEGQGNNQPQHF	TGTGCCAGCAGTTTGGAGGGACAGGGGAACAATCAGCCCCAGCATTTT
.	TRBD1	TRBV10-1	TRBJ2-3	CASSPSEGARRNTQYF	TGCGCCAGCAGCCCTTCCGAGGGGGCCCGCAGGAATACGCAGTATTTT
few	.	TRBV27	TRBJ2-2	CASSLLRAGELFF	TGTGCCAGCAGTCTCCTCAGGGCCGGGGAGCTGTTTTTT
.	TRBD1	TRBV10-3	TRBJ1-2	CAISEGDREDGYTF	TGTGCCATCAGTGAGGGGGACAGGGAAGATGGCTACACCTTC
.	.	TRBV5-1	TRBJ2-7	CASSQSARGRGSYEQYF	TGCGCCAGCAGCCAATCTGCCAGGGGAAGGGGCTCCTACGAGCAGTACTTC
.	.	TRBV27	TRBJ2-7	CASSFPGQYEQYF	TGTGCCAGCAGTTTCCCCGGACAGTACGAGCAGTACTTC
.	.	TRBV6-4	TRBJ2-3	CASSVQVADTQYF	TGTGCCAGCAGTGTTCAGGTGGCAGATACGCAGTATTTT
.	TRBD2	TRBV12-5	TRBJ2-7	CASGFFSGGEQYF	TGTGCTAGTGGTTTCTTTTCGGGAGGCGAGCAGTACTTC
.	TRBD2	TRBV4-1	TRBJ2-1	CASRVGRGGLNEQFF	TGCGCCAGCAGGGTAGGGCGGGGGGGCCTAAATGAGCAGTTCTTC
.	.	TRBV28	TRBJ1-1	CASTGGPRTEAFF	TGTGCCAGCACGGGGGGCCCGAGGACTGAAGCTTTCTTT
once	.	TRBV30	TRBJ1-1	CAWEPGGATEAFF	TGTGCCTGGGAGCCTGGGGGCGCCACTGAAGCTTTCTTT
once	.	TRBV20-1	TRBJ2-1	CSAPFRAGQFF	TGCAGTGCCCCCTTTCGGGCGGGGCAGTTCTTC
.	TRBD2	TRBV18	TRBJ2-1	CASSPTGTRYEQFF	TGTGCCAGCTCACCCACCGGGACTAGGTATGAGCAGTTCTTC
.	TRBD1	TRBV7-2	TRBJ2-7	CASSLAWRDRRIASSYEQYF	TGTGCCAGCAGCTTAGCCTGGCGGGACAGGAGAATAGCTAGCTCCTACGAGCAGTACTTC
.	.	TRBV9	TRBJ2-2	CASSVRGNTGELFF	TGTGCCAGCAGCGTAAGGGGAAACACCGGGGAGCTGTTTTTT
.	.	TRBV7-2	TRBJ2-7	CASSPPRETEQGPLF	TGTGCCAGCAGCCCACCACGCGAGACTGAACAGGGCCCGCTATTC
few	.	TRBV7-8	TRBJ2-3	CASSLPNREGATDTQYF	TGTGCCAGCAGCTTACCAAACAGGGAAGGGGCTACAGATACGCAGTATTTT
.	.	TRBV4-2	TRBJ1-6	CASSQGQANSPLHF	TGTGCCAGCAGCCAAGGCCAGGCAAATTCACCCCTCCACTTT